Included here is one T cell receptor beta chain sequence, with context. Sequenced by immunoSEQ multiplex PCR; TCRdb stores in-frame clones only, minus some. The sample yields about 190,000 clones, more than 75% seen once. Trimming removed 3 bases at V and 7 bases at J, with 16 bases between. This CDR3 has 14 residues. Germline lookup yields CDR1 MNHEY and CDR2 SMNVEV (reference sequence). The data were obtained in a study of blood T cell repertoires in COVID-19. Study-wide context: Acute-phase and convalescent COVID-19 samples originated in the United States, Italy and Spain.

This receptor was identified in a human donor in a cohort sampled during active COVID-19. V gene TRBV27 combines with J gene TRBJ2-7; D unclear. The sample comprised peripheral blood. The CDR3 loop is CASSLMVSPTEQYF. CDR3 coding DNA: TGTGCCAGCAGTTTGATGGTTAGTCCTACGGAGCAGTACTTC.